The clone carrying this TCR beta chain has ten or more counts. The germline gives CDR1 ENHRY, CDR2 SYGVKD. The CDR3 runs to 15 residues. The V and J ends lost 7 bases and 3 bases, in that order; junction bases with no gene match: 6. The data are from a study of blood T cell repertoires in COVID-19. Study-wide background: Material from acute and convalescent COVID-19 was sourced from the United States, Italy and Spain. T cells, B-cell-depleted T cells, or PBMCs supplied cDNA or gDNA.

Clones were read by immunoSEQ multiplex PCR, and TCRdb kept only the in-frame ones, dropping some. Of 85,000 to 130,000 clones listed, over 55% are singletons. The chain is built from TRBV10-3 and TRBJ2-2; 9 bases map to TRBD2. Sequenced input: peripheral blood. The sequence was collected from a human donor with acute or convalescent COVID-19. The donor label of this sample is uncertain. Written as DNA, the CDR3 is TGTGCCATCACGGCGGGGGGGTTGGACACCGGGGAGCTGTTTTTT. Residues: CAITAGGLDTGELFF.